Reported below is one T cell receptor beta chain. Antigen: not known. PCR amplification relied on 60 Vbeta primers (plus 13 Jbeta primers). Clones were sequenced by immunoSEQ multiplex PCR, and TCRdb holds only the in-frame ones, with some missing. The sample has around 120,000 clones, 80% seen once. The CDR3 has 17 amino acids. Trimming took 5 bases from V and 5 from J; bases not matched to a gene: 14. Germline V lookup: CDR1 SGHVS, CDR2 FNYEAQ. These data are taken from a study of cytomegalovirus exposure and HLA in healthy donors. Study-wide points: Presence/absence analyses supposed approximately even sequencing depth among donors. Researchers reported that a few CMV-associated chains were confirmed in vitro as CMV antigen-specific.

The genes are TRBV7-6 and TRBJ1-4, with 7 nucleotides matching TRBD1. This receptor was obtained from a woman aged 40 to 50 in good health and CMV-seronegative. The sequenced sample was PBMCs. CDR3 DNA sequence: TGTGCCAGCAGCAATGGAGCAGGGGGGAACCAAAATGAAAAACTGTTTTTT. Protein: CASSNGAGGNQNEKLFF.